This TCR beta chain was recovered during a study of CD8 T cells in ankylosing spondylitis (dated by TCRdb to about 2017). At the level of the whole study: The study set out to find disease-linked TCR variants by profiling T cell receptor beta repertoires in ankylosing spondylitis patients and healthy donors. The full study cohort comprised roughly 24 ankylosing spondylitis patients and some 100 healthy donors. Peripheral blood was sampled, and synovial fluid was additionally collected from ankylosing spondylitis patients.

Points the paper makes about the study in general: A TCR beta motif made up of roughly eight highly homologous amino acid variants appeared to be characteristic of blood from ankylosing spondylitis patients. Some motif variants had previously been reported in the synovial fluid and blood of reactive arthritis patients, which suggests shared mechanisms of disease initiation. According to the report, matched synovial fluid samples from ankylosing spondylitis patients were significantly enriched for the disease-linked clones. A CD8+ phenotype was shown by the disease-linked clones, which were found at relatively low frequencies in peripheral blood.

This clonotype was detected a few times. This clone's antigen is unknown. Base qualities are not at hand, and no much larger clone is one base apart. Reads for this sample came from an Illumina HiSeq 2500. Quantitative 5'-RACE with molecular barcodes was the method used to prepare the TCR beta libraries. In the source study's methods: A new computational method, built on a probabilistic model of VDJ rearrangement, was used to identify disease-linked TCR variants. TCRdb applied fastp at Q25 and MiXCR to the public reads, then kept only in-frame beta chains. Rows are unified per CDR3 protein, each entry keeping the most common DNA and genes. It is TCRdb's table, rather than the study itself, that gives the V and J calls and clone size. The sample table records more than 150,000 distinct CDR3 sequences; 13% of these occur just once. The ten largest make up roughly 9.6% of the sample. Cut back by 5 bases and 4 bases, the V and J ends lie 13 bases apart. The germline V gene supplies CDR1 KGHDR and CDR2 SFDVKD. Taken from cysteine to phenylalanine, the CDR3 has 15 residues. Only the CDR3 DNA stays, 45 bases, in frame from base 1.

Sequenced material: blood, either unsorted or a sorted T cell fraction (not recorded which). The V and J genes are TRBV24-1 and TRBJ2-2; TRBD1 is a weak D gene call, 6 bases matching. This TCR came from a female donor with ankylosing spondylitis or in good health (not recorded which). The CDR3 amino acid sequence is: CATSGDRRGTGELFF. The nucleotide sequence is TGTGCCACCAGTGGCGACAGGCGTGGCACCGGGGAGCTGTTTTTT.